One sample yielded the 14 T cell receptor beta chains listed below, sequenced in a study of T cell changes during pregnancy in multiple sclerosis. Data came from immunoSEQ multiplex PCR; TCRdb stores just in-frame clones and leaves some out. The sample carries some 87,000 clones, 85% to 95% recorded once. Here the sequenced sample was peripheral blood, taken in the first trimester of pregnancy. The receptors come from a female donor with multiple sclerosis, enrolled in a pregnancy study.

V and J are TRBV9 and TRBJ1-5; 8 nucleotides align to TRBD1. The trim removed 0 bases at V and 11 bases at J, leaving 7 bases unmatched. This CDR3 spans 14 amino acids. Germline V gene lookup returns CDR1 SGDLS and CDR2 YYNGEE. Here the CDR3 DNA reads TGTGCCAGCAGCGTAGGACAGGGGAGAGAGGCCCAGCATTTT. Protein: CASSVGQGREAQHF.

The chain joins TRBV7-2 to TRBJ2-7; perhaps TRBD2 as D (5 bases). Trimming took off 5 bases at V and 1 base at J, with 24 bases between the two ends. This CDR3 is 18 amino acids long. Per the germline V gene, CDR1 is SGHTA and CDR2 is FQGNSA. The CDR3 DNA reads TGTGCCAGCAGCCCAGCAAGCCAGAAGGGAGACCATTCCTACGAGCAGTACTTC. Its translation: CASSPASQKGDHSYEQYF.

V and J are TRBV7-6 and TRBJ2-3; D remains unclear. This CDR3 is built from 16 residues. Germline lookup yields CDR1 SGHVS and CDR2 FNYEAQ. Trimming cost V 3 bases and J 1 base, with 14 bases left between them. The CDR3 nucleotides read TGTGCCAGCAGCTTGAAGTCCGCGGCCCGCACAGATACGCAGTATTTT. Its translation: CASSLKSAARTDTQYF. Full variable domain (outside the CDR3, taken from reference TRBV7-6 and TRBJ2-3): GAGVSQSPRYKVTKRGQDVALRCDPISGHVSLYWYRQALGQGPEFLTYFNYEAQQDKSGLPNDRFSAERPEGSISTLTIQRTEQRDSAMYRCASSLKSAARTDTQYFGPGTRLTVL.

The CDR3 reads CSGHGREEAFF. For the CDR3, the DNA is TGCAGTGGACATGGACGGGAGGAAGCTTTCTTT. The chain links TRBV29-1 to TRBJ1-1; tentative D call: TRBD1 (5 bases). There are 11 residues in the CDR3. In germline, CDR1 is SQVTM, CDR2 ANQGSEA.

This chain joins TRBV4-1 and TRBJ2-4; 8 bases match TRBD1. The CDR3 consists of 17 residues. Germline loops: CDR1 MGHRA, CDR2 YSYEKL. V lost 3 bases to trimming and J lost 0 bases; unmatched junction nucleotides: 7. In DNA form, the CDR3 reads TGCGCCAGCAGCCAGACAGGGGCGAAACTAGCCAAAAACATTCAGTACTTC. As protein: CASSQTGAKLAKNIQYF.

The chain joins TRBV5-4 to TRBJ2-2, with 11 bases lining up with TRBD1. Germline V gives CDR1 SGHNT, CDR2 YYREEE (reference sequence). V lost 4 bases to trimming and J lost 5 bases; unmatched junction nucleotides: 4. The CDR3 has 15 residues. The CDR3 here is CASSPGTGGTGELFF. The CDR3, as DNA: TGTGCCAGCAGCCCCGGGACAGGGGGGACCGGGGAGCTGTTTTTT.

This rearrangement joins TRBV10-3 to TRBJ2-3, with a tentative D call TRBD2 (5 bases). CDR1 ENHRY and CDR2 SYGVKD come from the germline V gene. The CDR3 totals 15 residues. The V gene lost 6 bases and the J gene lost 2 bases, with 15 bases spanning the gap. This CDR3 is CAIRATSQDTDTQYF. In DNA form, the CDR3 reads TGTGCCATCAGGGCTACTAGTCAGGACACAGATACGCAGTATTTT.

J is TRBJ2-1 and V is TRBV19, with 7 nucleotides matching TRBD2. This CDR3 region has 10 residues. Germline CDR1 LNHDA, CDR2 SQIVND (reference sequence). V trimming: 8 bases; J trimming: 9 bases; junction bases outside the gene matches: 1. CDR3 nucleotide sequence: TGTGCCAGTGGGGGGGGTGAGCAGTTCTTC. It is translated as CASGGGEQFF.

This chain links TRBV7-9 with TRBJ1-1, with D maybe TRBD1 (5 bases). The CDR3 contains 15 residues. Trimming removed 0 bases from V and 6 bases from J, with 14 bases in between. CDR1 is SEHNR, CDR2 FQNEAQ, per germline (reference sequence). The CDR3 loop is CASSLARAVFAEAFF. CDR3 DNA sequence: TGTGCCAGCAGCTTAGCCAGGGCTGTTTTTGCTGAAGCTTTCTTT.

The J gene is TRBJ2-5, the V gene TRBV5-1; TRBD1 agrees at 9 bases. The V and J ends lost 3 bases and 2 bases, in that order; junction bases with no gene match: 5. CDR3 length: 15 amino acids. Germline V gene lookup returns CDR1 SGHRS and CDR2 YFSETQ. CDR3 DNA sequence: TGCGCCAGCAGCTCGGACAGGGGAATGCAAGAGACCCAGTACTTC. It translates to CASSSDRGMQETQYF. The complete variable domain, with remaining parts taken from reference TRBV5-1 and TRBJ2-5, reads KAGVTQTPRYLIKTRGQQVTLSCSPISGHRSVSWYQQTPGQGLQFLFEYFSETQRNKGNFPGRFSGRQFSNSRSEMNVSTLELGDSALYLCASSSDRGMQETQYFGPGTRLLVL.

The gene calls are TRBV28 and TRBJ1-2; tentatively, D is TRBD1 (5 bases). V shed 7 bases and J shed 8 bases, with 20 bases lying between them. Per the germline V gene, CDR1 is MDHEN and CDR2 is SYDVKM. This CDR3 comprises 14 residues. The chain's CDR3 is CASTPGGANRGYTF. As DNA, the CDR3 is TGTGCCAGCACCCCCGGCGGGGCCAATAGGGGCTACACCTTC.

This chain connects TRBV7-9 to TRBJ2-1; D is perhaps TRBD2 (6 bases). V lost 8 bases and J 8 bases, leaving 16 bases between the germline ends. The germline V gene encodes CDR1 SEHNR and CDR2 FQNEAQ (reference sequence). CDR3 length: 13 amino acids. CDR3 nucleotide sequence: TGTGCCAGCCGGGACTCCGGGTTCCATGAGCAGTTCTTC. Translating it yields CASRDSGFHEQFF.

This rearrangement joins TRBV27 to TRBJ2-1, with 9 bases lining up with TRBD2. Per germline, CDR1 MNHEY and CDR2 SMNVEV (reference sequence). The V and J ends lost 6 bases and 6 bases, in that order; junction bases with no gene match: 15. This CDR3 contains 17 residues. The CDR3 is CASSRVELAGESNEQFF. The CDR3 coding sequence is TGTGCCAGCAGCCGAGTGGAGTTAGCGGGAGAGAGCAATGAGCAGTTCTTC.

This clone showed up just once. The rearrangement uses TRBV6-6 and TRBJ1-2; the D is unclear. The CDR3 length is 13 residues. Trimming removed 6 bases from V and 5 bases from J, with 13 bases in between. Germline-derived CDR1 and CDR2 are MNHNY and SVGAGI (reference sequence). CDR3 in DNA: TGTGCCAGCAGCATAGGAGAGCTATATGGCTACACCTTC. It translates to CASSIGELYGYTF.